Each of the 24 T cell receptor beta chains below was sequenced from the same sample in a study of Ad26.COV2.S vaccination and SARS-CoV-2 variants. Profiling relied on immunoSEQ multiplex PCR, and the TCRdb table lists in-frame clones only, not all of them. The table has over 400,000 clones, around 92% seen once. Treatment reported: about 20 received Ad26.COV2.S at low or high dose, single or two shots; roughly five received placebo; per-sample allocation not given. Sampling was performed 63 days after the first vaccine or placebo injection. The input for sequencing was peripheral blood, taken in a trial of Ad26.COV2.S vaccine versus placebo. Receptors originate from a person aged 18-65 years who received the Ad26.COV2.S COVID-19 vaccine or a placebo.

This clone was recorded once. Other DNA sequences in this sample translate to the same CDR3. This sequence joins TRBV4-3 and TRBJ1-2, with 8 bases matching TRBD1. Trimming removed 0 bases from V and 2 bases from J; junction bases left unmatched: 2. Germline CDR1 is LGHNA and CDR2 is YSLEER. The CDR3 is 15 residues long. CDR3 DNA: TGCGCCAGCAGCCAAGAGGCAGGGGGCAACTATGGCTACACCTTC. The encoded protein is CASSQEAGGNYGYTF.

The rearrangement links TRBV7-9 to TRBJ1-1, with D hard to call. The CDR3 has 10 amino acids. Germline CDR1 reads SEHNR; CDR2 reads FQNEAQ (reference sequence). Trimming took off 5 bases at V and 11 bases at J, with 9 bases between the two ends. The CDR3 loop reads CASSPEEAFF. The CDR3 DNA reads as TGTGCCAGCAGCCCCGAGGAGGCTTTCTTT.

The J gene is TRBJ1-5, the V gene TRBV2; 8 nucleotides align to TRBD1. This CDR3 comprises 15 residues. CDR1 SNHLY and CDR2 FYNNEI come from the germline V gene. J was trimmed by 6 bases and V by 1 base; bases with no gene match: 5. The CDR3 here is CASSEGTGRRQPQHF. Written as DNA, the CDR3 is TGTGCCAGCAGTGAAGGGACAGGGAGGCGTCAGCCCCAGCATTTT.

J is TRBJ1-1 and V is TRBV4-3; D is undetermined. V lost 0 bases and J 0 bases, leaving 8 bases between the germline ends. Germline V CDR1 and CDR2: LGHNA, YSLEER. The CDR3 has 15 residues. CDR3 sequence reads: CASSQDEGMNTEAFF. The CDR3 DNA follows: TGCGCCAGCAGCCAAGATGAGGGAATGAACACTGAAGCTTTCTTT.

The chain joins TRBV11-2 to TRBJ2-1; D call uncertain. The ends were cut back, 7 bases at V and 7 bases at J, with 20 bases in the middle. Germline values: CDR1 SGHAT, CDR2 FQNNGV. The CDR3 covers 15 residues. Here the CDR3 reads CASTLEATNWNEQFF. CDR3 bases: TGTGCCAGCACTCTAGAGGCAACAAATTGGAATGAGCAGTTCTTC.

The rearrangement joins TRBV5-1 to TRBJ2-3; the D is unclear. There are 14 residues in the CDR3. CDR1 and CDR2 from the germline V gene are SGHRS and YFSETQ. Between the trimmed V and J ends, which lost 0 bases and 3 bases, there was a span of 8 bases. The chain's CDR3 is CASSLASATDTQYF. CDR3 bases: TGCGCCAGCAGCTTGGCCTCTGCAACAGATACGCAGTATTTT.

CDR3 nucleotides: TGTGCCAGCAGCTCCCGGGACAGACAAGAGACCCAGTACTTC. Its translation: CASSSRDRQETQYF. The V gene is TRBV7-2, the J gene TRBJ2-5; 7 bases are shared with TRBD1. The CDR3 is 14 amino acids. Germline CDR1 SGHTA, CDR2 FQGNSA. Trimming at V came to 4 bases and at J to 2 bases, leaving 4 bases not matched to a gene.

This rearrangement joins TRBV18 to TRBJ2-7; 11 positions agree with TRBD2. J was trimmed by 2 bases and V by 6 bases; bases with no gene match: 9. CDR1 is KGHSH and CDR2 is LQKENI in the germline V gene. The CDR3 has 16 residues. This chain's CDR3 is CASSPTLAGGPYEQYF. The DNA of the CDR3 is TGTGCCAGCTCGCCTACCCTAGCGGGGGGTCCCTACGAGCAGTACTTC. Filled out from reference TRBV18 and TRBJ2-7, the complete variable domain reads NAGVMQNPRHLVRRRGQEARLRCSPMKGHSHVYWYRQLPEEGLKFMVYLQKENIIDESGMPKERFSAEFPKEGPSILRIQQVVRGDSAAYFCASSPTLAGGPYEQYFGPGTRLTVT.

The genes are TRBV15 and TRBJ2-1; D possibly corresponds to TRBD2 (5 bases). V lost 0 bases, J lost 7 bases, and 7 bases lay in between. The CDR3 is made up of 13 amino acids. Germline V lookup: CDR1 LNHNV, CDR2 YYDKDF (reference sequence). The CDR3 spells CATSRDRGNEQFF. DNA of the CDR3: TGTGCCACCAGCAGAGATCGGGGAAATGAGCAGTTCTTC.

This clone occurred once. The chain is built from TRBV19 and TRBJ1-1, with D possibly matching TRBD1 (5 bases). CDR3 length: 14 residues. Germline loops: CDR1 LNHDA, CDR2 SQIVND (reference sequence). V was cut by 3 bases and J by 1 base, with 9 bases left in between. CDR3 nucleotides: TGTGCCAGTAGTATTAGCGGGACGAACACTGAAGCTTTCTTT. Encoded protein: CASSISGTNTEAFF.

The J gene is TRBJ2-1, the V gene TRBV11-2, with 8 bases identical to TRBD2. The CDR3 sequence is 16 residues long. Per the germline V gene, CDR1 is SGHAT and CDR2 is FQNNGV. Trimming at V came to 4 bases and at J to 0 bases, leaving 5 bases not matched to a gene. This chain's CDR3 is CASSSQRGSSYNEQFF. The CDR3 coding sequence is TGTGCCAGCAGCTCCCAGCGGGGGAGCTCCTACAATGAGCAGTTCTTC.

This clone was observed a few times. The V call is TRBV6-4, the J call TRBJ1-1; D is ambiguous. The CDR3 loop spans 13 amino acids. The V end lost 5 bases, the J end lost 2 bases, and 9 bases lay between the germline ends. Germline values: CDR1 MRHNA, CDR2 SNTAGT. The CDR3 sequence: CASSQSENTEAFF. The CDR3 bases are TGTGCCAGCAGTCAGTCCGAAAACACTGAAGCTTTCTTT.

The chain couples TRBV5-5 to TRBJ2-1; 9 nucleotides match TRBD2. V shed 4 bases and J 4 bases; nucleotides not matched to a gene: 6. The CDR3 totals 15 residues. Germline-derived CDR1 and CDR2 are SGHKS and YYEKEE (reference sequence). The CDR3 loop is CASSPTSGPYNEQFF. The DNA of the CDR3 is TGTGCCAGCAGCCCGACTAGCGGTCCTTACAATGAGCAGTTCTTC.

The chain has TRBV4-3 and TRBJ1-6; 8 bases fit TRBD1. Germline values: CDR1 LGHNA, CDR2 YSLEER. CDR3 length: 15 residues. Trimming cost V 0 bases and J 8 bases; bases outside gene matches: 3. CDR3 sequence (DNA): TGCGCCAGCAGCCAAGACAGGGGGCGAGATTCACCCCTCCACTTT. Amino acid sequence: CASSQDRGRDSPLHF.

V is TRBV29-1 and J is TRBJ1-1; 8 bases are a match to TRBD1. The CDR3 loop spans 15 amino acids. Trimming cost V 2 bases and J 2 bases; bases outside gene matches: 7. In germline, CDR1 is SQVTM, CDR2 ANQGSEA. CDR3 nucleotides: TGCAGCGTTGAAAGGGGGACAGGTTCTAACACTGAAGCTTTCTTT. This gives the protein CSVERGTGSNTEAFF.

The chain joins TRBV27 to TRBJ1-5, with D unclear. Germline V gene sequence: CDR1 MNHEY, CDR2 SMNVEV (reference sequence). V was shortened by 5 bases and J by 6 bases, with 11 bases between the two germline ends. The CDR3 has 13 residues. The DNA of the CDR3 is TGTGCCAGCAGTCTAGACCTTTTTCAGCCCCAGCATTTT. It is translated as CASSLDLFQPQHF.

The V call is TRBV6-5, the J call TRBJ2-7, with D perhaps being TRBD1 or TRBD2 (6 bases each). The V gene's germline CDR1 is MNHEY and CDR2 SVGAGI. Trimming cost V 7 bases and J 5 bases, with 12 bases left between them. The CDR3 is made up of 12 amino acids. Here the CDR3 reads CASIPGGHEQYF. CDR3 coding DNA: TGTGCCAGCATCCCCGGGGGCCACGAGCAGTACTTC.

The CDR3: CASRVGLNYEQYF. CDR3 DNA sequence: TGTGCCAGCAGAGTCGGACTCAACTACGAGCAGTACTTC. J is TRBJ2-7 and V is TRBV28; TRBD2 is a possible D gene (5 bases). The germline gives CDR1 MDHEN, CDR2 SYDVKM. The CDR3 is 13 residues long. V was clipped by 6 bases and J by 3 bases, with 12 bases between them.

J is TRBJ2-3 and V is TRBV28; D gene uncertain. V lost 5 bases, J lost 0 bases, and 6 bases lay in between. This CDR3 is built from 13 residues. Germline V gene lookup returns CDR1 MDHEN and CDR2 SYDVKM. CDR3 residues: CASSTSSTDTQYF. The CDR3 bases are TGTGCCAGCAGTACTTCTAGCACAGATACGCAGTATTTT.

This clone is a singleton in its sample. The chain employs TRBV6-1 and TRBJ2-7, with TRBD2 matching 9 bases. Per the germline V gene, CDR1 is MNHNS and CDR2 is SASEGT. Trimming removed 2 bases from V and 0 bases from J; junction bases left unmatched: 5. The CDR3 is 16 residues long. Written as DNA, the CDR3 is TGTGCCAGCAGTGAACGGGCTAGCGGGGTCTCCTACGAGCAGTACTTC. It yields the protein CASSERASGVSYEQYF.

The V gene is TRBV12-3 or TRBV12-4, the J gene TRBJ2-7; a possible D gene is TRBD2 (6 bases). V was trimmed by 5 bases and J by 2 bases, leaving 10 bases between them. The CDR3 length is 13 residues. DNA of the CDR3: TGTGCCAGCAGTCGCCCGGGAGCCTACGAGCAGTACTTC. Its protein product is CASSRPGAYEQYF.

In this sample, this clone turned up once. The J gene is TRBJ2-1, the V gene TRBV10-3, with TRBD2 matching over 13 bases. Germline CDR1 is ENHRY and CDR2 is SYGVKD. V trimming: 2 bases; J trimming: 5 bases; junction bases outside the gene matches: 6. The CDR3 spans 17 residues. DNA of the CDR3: TGTGCCATCAGTGAGAGGGGACTAGCGGGGCCGGACAATGAGCAGTTCTTC. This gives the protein CAISERGLAGPDNEQFF.

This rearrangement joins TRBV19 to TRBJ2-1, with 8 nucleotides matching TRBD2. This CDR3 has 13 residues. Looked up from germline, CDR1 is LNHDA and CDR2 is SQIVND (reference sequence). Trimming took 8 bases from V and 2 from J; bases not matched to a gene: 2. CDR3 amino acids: CASRTSPYNEQFF. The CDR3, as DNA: TGTGCCAGTCGGACTAGCCCCTACAATGAGCAGTTCTTC.

The CDR3, as DNA: TGCGCCAGCAGCTTGGCACCTGGGGCCAACGTCCTGACTTTC. Translated, it gives CASSLAPGANVLTF. This chain uses TRBV5-1 with TRBJ2-6; no firm D call. Germline lookup yields CDR1 SGHRS and CDR2 YFSETQ. The CDR3 extends over 14 amino acids. Trimming cost V 0 bases and J 2 bases, with 3 bases left between them. Drawing the rest from reference TRBV5-1 and TRBJ2-6, the complete variable domain is KAGVTQTPRYLIKTRGQQVTLSCSPISGHRSVSWYQQTPGQGLQFLFEYFSETQRNKGNFPGRFSGRQFSNSRSEMNVSTLELGDSALYLCASSLAPGANVLTFGAGSRLTVL.